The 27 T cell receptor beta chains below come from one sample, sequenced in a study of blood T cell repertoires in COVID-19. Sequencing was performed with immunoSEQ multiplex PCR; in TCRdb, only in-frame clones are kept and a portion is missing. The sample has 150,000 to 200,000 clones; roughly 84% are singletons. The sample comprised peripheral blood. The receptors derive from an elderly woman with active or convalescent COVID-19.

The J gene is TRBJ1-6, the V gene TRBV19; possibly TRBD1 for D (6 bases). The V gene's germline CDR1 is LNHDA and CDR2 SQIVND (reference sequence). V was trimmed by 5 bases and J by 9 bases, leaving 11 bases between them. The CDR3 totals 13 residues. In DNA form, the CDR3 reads TGTGCCAGTAGTGAGAGGGGGAGTTCACCCCTCCACTTT. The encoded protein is CASSERGSSPLHF.

CDR3 in amino acids: CASSQVQGPYGYTF. The CDR3 DNA sequence: TGCGCCAGCAGCCAAGTCCAGGGGCCGTATGGCTACACCTTC. The chain has TRBV4-3 and TRBJ1-2; D is perhaps TRBD1 (6 bases). CDR1 LGHNA and CDR2 YSLEER come from the germline V gene. There are 14 residues in the CDR3. Between the trimmed V and J ends, which lost 1 base and 5 bases, there was a span of 11 bases.

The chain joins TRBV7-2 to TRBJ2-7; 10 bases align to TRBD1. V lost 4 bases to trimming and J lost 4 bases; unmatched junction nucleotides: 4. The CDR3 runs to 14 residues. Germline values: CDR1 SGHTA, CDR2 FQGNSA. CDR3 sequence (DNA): TGTGCCAGCAGCTACCCGGGACAGGGGTACGAGCAGTACTTC. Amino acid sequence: CASSYPGQGYEQYF.

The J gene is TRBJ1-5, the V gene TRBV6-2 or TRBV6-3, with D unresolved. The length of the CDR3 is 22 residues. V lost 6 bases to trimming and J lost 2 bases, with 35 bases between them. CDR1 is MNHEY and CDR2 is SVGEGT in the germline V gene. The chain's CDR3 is CASSPMIGWKGERDGRNQPQHF. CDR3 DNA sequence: TGTGCCAGCAGCCCCATGATAGGGTGGAAGGGAGAACGAGATGGACGCAATCAGCCCCAGCATTTT.

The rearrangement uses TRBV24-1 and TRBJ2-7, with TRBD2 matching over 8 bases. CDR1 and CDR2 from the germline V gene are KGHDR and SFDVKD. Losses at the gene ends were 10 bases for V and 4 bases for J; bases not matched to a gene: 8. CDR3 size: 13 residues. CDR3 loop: CATSPGRVYEQYF. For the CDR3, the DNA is TGTGCCACGTCACCCGGGAGGGTTTACGAGCAGTACTTC.

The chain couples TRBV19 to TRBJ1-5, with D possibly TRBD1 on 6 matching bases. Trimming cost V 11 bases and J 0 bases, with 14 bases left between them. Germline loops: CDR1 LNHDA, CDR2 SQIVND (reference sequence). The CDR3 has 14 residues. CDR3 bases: TGTGCCGCAGCGGACAGAAATAGCAATCAGCCCCAGCATTTT. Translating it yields CAAADRNSNQPQHF.

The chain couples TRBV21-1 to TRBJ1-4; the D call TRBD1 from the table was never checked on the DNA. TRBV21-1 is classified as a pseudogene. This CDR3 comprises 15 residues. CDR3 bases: TGTGCCAGCATTGCACCCCCGACAGGGAATGAAAAACTGTTTTTT. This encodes CASIAPPTGNEKLFF.

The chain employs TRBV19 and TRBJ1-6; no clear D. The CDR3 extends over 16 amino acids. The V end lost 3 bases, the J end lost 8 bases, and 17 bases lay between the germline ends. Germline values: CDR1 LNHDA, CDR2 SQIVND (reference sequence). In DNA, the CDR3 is TGTGCCAGTAGTATGCGGGCAGGCCTAAGGGATTCACCCCTCCACTTT. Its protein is CASSMRAGLRDSPLHF.

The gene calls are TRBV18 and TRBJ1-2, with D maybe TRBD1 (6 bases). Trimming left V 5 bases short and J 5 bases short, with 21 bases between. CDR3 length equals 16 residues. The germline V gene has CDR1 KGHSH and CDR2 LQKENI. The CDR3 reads CASSADVYGQSYGYTF. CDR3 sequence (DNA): TGTGCCAGCTCAGCTGACGTATACGGACAGTCATATGGCTACACCTTC.

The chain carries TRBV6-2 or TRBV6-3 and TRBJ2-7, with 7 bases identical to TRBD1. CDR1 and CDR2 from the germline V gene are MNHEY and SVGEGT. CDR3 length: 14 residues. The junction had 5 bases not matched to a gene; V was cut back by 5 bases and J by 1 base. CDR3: CASSQRQGSYEQYF. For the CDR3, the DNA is TGTGCCAGCAGTCAGCGACAGGGTTCCTACGAGCAGTACTTC.

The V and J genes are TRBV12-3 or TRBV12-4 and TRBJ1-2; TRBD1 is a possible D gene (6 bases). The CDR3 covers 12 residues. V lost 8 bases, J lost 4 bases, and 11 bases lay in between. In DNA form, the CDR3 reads TGTGCCAGCCAAGACAGGAGCTATGGCTACACCTTC. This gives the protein CASQDRSYGYTF.

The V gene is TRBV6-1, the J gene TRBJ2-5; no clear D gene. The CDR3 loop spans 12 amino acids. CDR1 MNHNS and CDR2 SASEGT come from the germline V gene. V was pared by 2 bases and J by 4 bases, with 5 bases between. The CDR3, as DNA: TGTGCCAGCAGTGAATTGCGAGAGACCCAGTACTTC. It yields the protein CASSELRETQYF.

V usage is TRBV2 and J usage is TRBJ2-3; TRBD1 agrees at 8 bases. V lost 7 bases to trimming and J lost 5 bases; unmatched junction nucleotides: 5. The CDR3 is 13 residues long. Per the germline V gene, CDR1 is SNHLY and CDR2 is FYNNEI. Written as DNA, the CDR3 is TGTGCCAGCACAGGGGGCAAGGGAGATACGCAGTATTTT. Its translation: CASTGGKGDTQYF. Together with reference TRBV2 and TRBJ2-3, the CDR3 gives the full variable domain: EPEVTQTPSHQVTQMGQEVILRCVPISNHLYFYWYRQILGQKVEFLVSFYNNEISEKSEIFDDQFSVERPDGSNFTLKIRSTKLEDSAMYFCASTGGKGDTQYFGPGTRLTVL.

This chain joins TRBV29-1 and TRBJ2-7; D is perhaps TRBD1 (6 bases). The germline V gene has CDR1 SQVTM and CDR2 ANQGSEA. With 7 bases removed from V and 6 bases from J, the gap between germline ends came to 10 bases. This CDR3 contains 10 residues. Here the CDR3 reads CSDTGCEQYF. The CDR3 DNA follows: TGCAGCGACACAGGGTGCGAGCAGTACTTC.

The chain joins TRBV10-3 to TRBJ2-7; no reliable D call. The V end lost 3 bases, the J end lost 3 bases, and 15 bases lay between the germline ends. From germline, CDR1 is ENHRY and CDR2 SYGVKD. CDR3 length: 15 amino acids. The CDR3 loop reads CAISDLETSLYEQYF. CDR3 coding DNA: TGTGCCATCAGTGACCTCGAAACGAGCCTCTACGAGCAGTACTTC.

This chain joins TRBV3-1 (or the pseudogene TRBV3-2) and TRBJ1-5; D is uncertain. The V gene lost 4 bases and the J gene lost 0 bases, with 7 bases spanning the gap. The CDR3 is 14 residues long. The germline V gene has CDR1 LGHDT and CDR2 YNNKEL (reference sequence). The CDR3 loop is CASSRTNSNQPQHF. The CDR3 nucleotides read TGTGCCAGCAGCCGCACAAATAGCAATCAGCCCCAGCATTTT.

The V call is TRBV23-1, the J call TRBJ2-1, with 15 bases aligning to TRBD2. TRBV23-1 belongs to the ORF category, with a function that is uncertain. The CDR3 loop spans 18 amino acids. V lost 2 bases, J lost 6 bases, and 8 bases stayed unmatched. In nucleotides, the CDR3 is TGCGCCAGCAGTCAACCGGGACTAGCGGGGGGCACGATCAATGAGCAGTTCTTC. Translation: CASSQPGLAGGTINEQFF.

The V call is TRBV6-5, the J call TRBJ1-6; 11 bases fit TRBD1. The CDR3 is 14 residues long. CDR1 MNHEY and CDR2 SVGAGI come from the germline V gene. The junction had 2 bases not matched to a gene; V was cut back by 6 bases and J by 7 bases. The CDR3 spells CASRGQGENSPLHF. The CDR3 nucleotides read TGTGCCAGCAGGGGACAGGGGGAGAATTCACCCCTCCACTTT.

The CDR3 nucleotides are TGTGCCAGCAGCCCAACCTTCGGGACTGTTGGAAACACCATATATTTT. Amino acids: CASSPTFGTVGNTIYF. The rearrangement links TRBV9 to TRBJ1-3; a weak D match, TRBD1 (5 bases). CDR3 length equals 16 residues. The V gene lost 4 bases and the J gene lost 3 bases, with 17 bases spanning the gap. Germline CDR1 is SGDLS and CDR2 is YYNGEE.

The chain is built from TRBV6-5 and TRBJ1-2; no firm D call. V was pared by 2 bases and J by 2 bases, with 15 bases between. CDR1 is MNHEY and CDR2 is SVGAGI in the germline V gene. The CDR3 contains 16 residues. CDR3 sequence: CASSYPGTGGNYGYTF. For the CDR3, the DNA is TGTGCCAGCAGTTACCCTGGCACGGGAGGGAACTATGGCTACACCTTC.

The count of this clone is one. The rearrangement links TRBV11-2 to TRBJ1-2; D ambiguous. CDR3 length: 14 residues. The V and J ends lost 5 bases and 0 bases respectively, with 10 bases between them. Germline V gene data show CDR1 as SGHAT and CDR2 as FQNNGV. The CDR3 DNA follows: TGTGCCAGCAGCCGGGGTAGGACTAACTATGGCTACACCTTC. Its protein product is CASSRGRTNYGYTF.

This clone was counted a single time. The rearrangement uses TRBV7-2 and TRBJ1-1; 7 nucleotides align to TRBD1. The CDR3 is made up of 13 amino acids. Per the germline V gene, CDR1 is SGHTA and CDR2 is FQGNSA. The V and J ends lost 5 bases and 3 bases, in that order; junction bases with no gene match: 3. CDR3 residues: CASSLDRDTEAFF. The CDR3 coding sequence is TGTGCCAGCAGCCTCGACAGGGACACTGAAGCTTTCTTT.

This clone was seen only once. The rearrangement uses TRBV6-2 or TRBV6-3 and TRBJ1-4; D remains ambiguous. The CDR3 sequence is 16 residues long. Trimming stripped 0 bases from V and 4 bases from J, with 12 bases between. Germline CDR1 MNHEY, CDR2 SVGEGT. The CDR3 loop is CASSYSGRGNNEKLFF. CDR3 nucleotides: TGTGCCAGCAGTTACTCGGGTCGAGGGAATAATGAAAAACTGTTTTTT.

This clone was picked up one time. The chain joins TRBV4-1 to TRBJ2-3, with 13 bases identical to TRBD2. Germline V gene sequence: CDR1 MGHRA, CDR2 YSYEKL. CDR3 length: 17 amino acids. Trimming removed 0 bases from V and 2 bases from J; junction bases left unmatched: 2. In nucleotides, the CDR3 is TGCGCCAGCAGCCAAGAGGGACTAGCGGGACCCACAGATACGCAGTATTTT. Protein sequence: CASSQEGLAGPTDTQYF.

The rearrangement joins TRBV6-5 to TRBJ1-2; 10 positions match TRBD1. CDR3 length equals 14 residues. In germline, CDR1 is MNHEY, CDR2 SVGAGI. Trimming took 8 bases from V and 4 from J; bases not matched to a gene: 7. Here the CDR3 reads CASRETGGLYGYTF. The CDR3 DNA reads TGTGCCAGCCGGGAGACAGGGGGCCTCTATGGCTACACCTTC.

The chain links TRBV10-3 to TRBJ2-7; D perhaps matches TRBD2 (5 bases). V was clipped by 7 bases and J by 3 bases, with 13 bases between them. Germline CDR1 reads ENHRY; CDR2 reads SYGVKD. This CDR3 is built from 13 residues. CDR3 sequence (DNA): TGTGCCATCAAGGCGGGTGCCGACTACGAGCAGTACTTC. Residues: CAIKAGADYEQYF.

In DNA form, the CDR3 reads TGCGCCAGCAGCCAGGGGGACAGGGTACGCTATGGCTACACCTTC. It codes for CASSQGDRVRYGYTF. This chain uses TRBV4-3 with TRBJ1-2; 9 positions match TRBD1. V trimming: 3 bases; J trimming: 4 bases; junction bases outside the gene matches: 6. Germline assignment: CDR1 LGHNA and CDR2 YSLEER. The CDR3 sequence is 15 residues long.